The 14 T cell receptor beta chains below were found in one sample sequenced in a study of blood T cell repertoires in COVID-19 (TCRdb year 2020). The library was obtained by the immunoSEQ multiplex PCR assay. Drawn from immuneACCESS, this table holds only the in-frame rearrangements with V and J called that TCRdb kept. Clones are partly lost; checked studies trace under half to an unresolved V gene and leave the rest unexplained. This sample gives about 150,000 clones in total; around 85% of them show up just once. 25% to 35% of the sample is held by the ten biggest clonotypes. The specimen was peripheral blood. All receptors come from a woman between 55 and 75 years old with acute or convalescent COVID-19.

This clone showed up many times. The CDR3 nucleotides read TGTGCCAGCAGCCAAATGGCAGGGATAAATTCACCCCTCCACTTT. Its protein is CASSQMAGINSPLHF. The rearrangement joins TRBV3-1 (or the pseudogene TRBV3-2) to TRBJ1-6; D is possibly TRBD1 (5 bases). CDR3 length: 15 residues. Germline V gives CDR1 LGHDT, CDR2 YNNKEL (reference sequence). Trimming left V 2 bases short and J 7 bases short, with 12 bases between.

This clone came up a few times. This sequence joins TRBV9 and TRBJ2-2; no reliable D call. V dropped 3 bases and J dropped 3 bases, with 18 bases sitting between them. The CDR3 has 17 residues. Germline V gives CDR1 SGDLS, CDR2 YYNGEE. This CDR3 reads CASSAPHGSGYTGELFF. The DNA for the CDR3 is TGTGCCAGCAGCGCACCGCACGGTTCAGGATACACCGGGGAGCTGTTTTTT.

This clone was seen a handful of times. The chain couples TRBV4-1 to TRBJ2-7, with a possible D match to TRBD1 (6 bases). Trimming removed 1 base at V and 4 bases at J, with 14 bases between. The CDR3 length is 15 residues. The germline gives CDR1 MGHRA, CDR2 YSYEKL. The CDR3 DNA reads TGCGCCAGCAGCCAAGCGGTTGGCAGGGGATACGAGCAGTACTTC. Its translation: CASSQAVGRGYEQYF.

A remark on this clone: The identical CDR3 is also encoded by other nucleotide sequences in the sample. As DNA, the CDR3 is TGTGCCAGCAGTTTAAGAGTCGGCAATCAGCCCCAGCATTTT. This gives the protein CASSLRVGNQPQHF. V and J are TRBV27 and TRBJ1-5, with D unresolved. Germline CDR1 and CDR2: MNHEY and SMNVEV (reference sequence). This CDR3 region has 14 residues. Trimming cost V 2 bases and J 2 bases, with 7 bases left between them.

The chain employs TRBV4-1 and TRBJ1-2, with TRBD1 matching 7 bases. CDR1 and CDR2 from the germline V gene are MGHRA and YSYEKL. This CDR3 is built from 13 residues. Trimming took 6 bases from V and 6 from J; bases not matched to a gene: 7. In DNA form, the CDR3 reads TGCGCCAGCAGAGGACAGGACAAAGATGGCTACACCTTC. Translated: CASRGQDKDGYTF.

The chain carries TRBV29-1 and TRBJ2-3; D is possibly TRBD1 (6 bases). The CDR3 spans 14 residues. From germline, CDR1 is SQVTM and CDR2 ANQGSEA. V lost 0 bases to trimming and J lost 4 bases, with 11 bases between them. The DNA for the CDR3 is TGCAGCGTTGAAGATAACAGGGCGGCAGATACGCAGTATTTT. Translated, it gives CSVEDNRAADTQYF.

The chain joins TRBV2 to TRBJ2-1; 8 bases agree with TRBD1. Germline CDR1 SNHLY, CDR2 FYNNEI. This CDR3 is 15 amino acids long. V lost 6 bases to trimming and J lost 5 bases; unmatched junction nucleotides: 9. The CDR3 here is CASRPGTGSNNEQFF. CDR3 nucleotides: TGTGCCAGCAGGCCCGGGACAGGATCAAACAATGAGCAGTTCTTC. Combining the CDR3 with reference TRBV2 and TRBJ2-1 gives the whole variable domain EPEVTQTPSHQVTQMGQEVILRCVPISNHLYFYWYRQILGQKVEFLVSFYNNEISEKSEIFDDQFSVERPDGSNFTLKIRSTKLEDSAMYFCASRPGTGSNNEQFFGPGTRLTVL.

The count of this clone is one. The gene calls are TRBV7-9 and TRBJ2-7; weak D call: TRBD1 (5 bases). The CDR3 is 14 residues long. CDR1 is SEHNR, CDR2 FQNEAQ, per germline (reference sequence). V was pared by 5 bases and J by 5 bases, with 16 bases between. The CDR3 bases are TGTGCCAGCAGCCCCCCGCAGGGATTCCACGAGCAGTACTTC. It codes for CASSPPQGFHEQYF.

V gene TRBV28 combines with J gene TRBJ2-7; tentatively, D is TRBD1 (6 bases). Germline V gene lookup returns CDR1 MDHEN and CDR2 SYDVKM. Trimming removed 5 bases at V and 2 bases at J, with 16 bases between. This CDR3 has 15 residues. CDR3 sequence (DNA): TGTGCCAGCAGTCCGACAGGAAATAAGCCCTACGAGCAGTACGTC. This translates into CASSPTGNKPYEQYV.

The genes are TRBV4-1 and TRBJ1-6; 8 nucleotides match TRBD1. Germline V CDR1 and CDR2: MGHRA, YSYEKL. The V gene end was trimmed by 5 bases and the J gene end by 9 bases; junction bases not matched to a gene: 12. The CDR3 covers 16 residues. The CDR3 region has the DNA TGCGCCAGCAGCTACCTTCTCAGGGGGCGCGGTTCACCCCTCCACTTT. Translation: CASSYLLRGRGSPLHF.

This clone was counted a single time. For the CDR3, the DNA is TGTGCCGTAGGGGGGGGGAATAGCAATCAGCCCCAGCATTTT. Translated: CAVGGGNSNQPQHF. The gene calls are TRBV6-5 and TRBJ1-5, with D tentatively TRBD1 (6 bases). Trimming left V 11 bases short and J 0 bases short, with 14 bases between. CDR3 length equals 14 residues. The germline V gene encodes CDR1 MNHEY and CDR2 SVGAGI.

The chain carries TRBV2 and TRBJ1-6; a weak D match, TRBD1 (6 bases). CDR3 length: 14 residues. CDR1 is SNHLY, CDR2 FYNNEI, per germline. The ends were cut back, 6 bases at V and 10 bases at J, with 16 bases in the middle. The CDR3 here is CASRSNRARSPLHF. The CDR3 DNA sequence: TGTGCCAGCAGGTCTAACAGGGCCCGATCACCCCTCCACTTT.

The chain combines TRBV6-5 with TRBJ1-4; D is perhaps TRBD1 (5 bases). Per germline, CDR1 MNHEY and CDR2 SVGAGI. Deletions cut 10 bases from V and 0 bases from J, with 15 bases between. The CDR3 extends over 15 amino acids. CDR3: CATTDWGATNEKLFF. CDR3 nucleotide sequence: TGTGCCACAACGGATTGGGGGGCAACTAATGAAAAACTGTTTTTT.

The rearrangement uses TRBV15 and TRBJ2-5; 7 bases are shared with TRBD1. The CDR3 sequence is 16 residues long. J was trimmed by 3 bases and V by 5 bases; bases with no gene match: 12. Germline CDR1 reads LNHNV; CDR2 reads YYDKDF (reference sequence). CDR3 in amino acids: CATSAPDRALKETQYF. Here the CDR3 DNA reads TGTGCCACCAGCGCGCCCGACAGGGCCTTAAAAGAGACCCAGTACTTC.